This passage covers 13 T cell receptor beta chains from one sample sequenced in a study of cytomegalovirus exposure and HLA in healthy donors. Both 60 Vbeta primers and 13 Jbeta primers went into the PCR. The repertoire was sequenced with immunoSEQ multiplex PCR; TCRdb's copy has only in-frame clones and lacks some. The sample lists around 93,000 clones, roughly four fifths occurring once. The sample taken for sequencing was PBMCs. These receptors originate from a man aged 30 to 45 in good health and CMV-seropositive.

With respect to this clone: A read error may produce the germline difference seen at one junction end. The chain recombines TRBV7-9 with TRBJ2-5; 10 bases are a match to TRBD2. The CDR3 is 15 residues long. Germline-derived CDR1 and CDR2 are SEHNR and FQNEAQ (reference sequence). The CDR3 DNA is TGTTCCAGCAGCTCCTGGACTAGCGGCCAAGAGACCCAGTACTTC. Translating it yields CSSSSWTSGQETQYF.

This clone has only one observation. V is TRBV5-5 and J is TRBJ2-1; TRBD2 might be the D (6 bases). Trimming shortened V by 7 bases and J by 10 bases, and 15 bases separated the two germline ends. This CDR3 has 12 amino acids. Germline V gene lookup returns CDR1 SGHKS and CDR2 YYEKEE (reference sequence). This CDR3 reads CASGGIPAEQFF. The CDR3 nucleotides are TGTGCCAGCGGCGGGATCCCGGCAGAGCAGTTCTTC. The full variable domain, in which reference TRBV5-5 and TRBJ2-1 provide the parts outside the CDR3, is DAGVTQSPTHLIKTRGQQVTLRCSPISGHKSVSWYQQVLGQGPQFIFQYYEKEERGRGNFPDRFSARQFPNYSSELNVNALLLGDSALYLCASGGIPAEQFFGPGTRLTVL.

The chain is built from TRBV30 and TRBJ1-2; D unresolved. This CDR3 is 12 amino acids long. V gave up 2 bases and J gave up 8 bases, with 12 bases separating them. CDR1 is GTSNPN and CDR2 is SVGIG in the germline V gene (reference sequence). DNA for the CDR3: TGTGCCTGGAGTTTCAGTCGGAGAGGCTACACCTTC. Translation: CAWSFSRRGYTF.

CDR3 residues: CASSLGINRGNSPLHF. The CDR3 DNA follows: TGTGCCAGCAGCTTGGGGATTAACAGGGGTAATTCACCCCTCCACTTT. This chain links TRBV11-2 with TRBJ1-6, with TRBD1 identical over 7 bases. V dropped 3 bases and J dropped 6; count of bases not matched to a gene: 8. This CDR3 region has 16 residues. Germline CDR1 SGHAT, CDR2 FQNNGV.

The chain carries TRBV29-1 and TRBJ1-1, with TRBD1 matching over 8 bases. Trimming at V came to 4 bases and at J to 5 bases, leaving 9 bases not matched to a gene. The CDR3 has 14 residues. Per the germline V gene, CDR1 is SQVTM and CDR2 is ANQGSEA. CDR3 protein: CSVGRTGRWTEAFF. DNA for the CDR3: TGCAGCGTTGGCAGGACAGGGCGGTGGACTGAAGCTTTCTTT.

V and J are TRBV6-4 and TRBJ2-3, with D possibly matching TRBD2 (6 bases). The CDR3 totals 13 residues. The V gene lost 6 bases and the J gene lost 5 bases, with 12 bases spanning the gap. Germline CDR1 and CDR2: MRHNA and SNTAGT. This CDR3 reads CASSRDFRDTQYF. CDR3 nucleotides: TGTGCCAGCAGCCGGGACTTCAGAGATACGCAGTATTTT.

This sequence joins TRBV27 and TRBJ2-7; 9 nucleotides match TRBD1. J lost 5 bases, V lost 5 bases, and 10 bases had no gene match. CDR3 length: 15 amino acids. Germline-derived CDR1 and CDR2 are MNHEY and SMNVEV (reference sequence). The CDR3 sequence: CASSPGQGSIHEQYF. The CDR3 bases are TGTGCCAGCAGTCCGGGACAGGGTTCGATCCACGAGCAGTACTTC.

The chain is built from TRBV6-5 and TRBJ2-5; a possible D gene is TRBD1 (5 bases). The CDR3 is 15 amino acids. Germline CDR1 and CDR2: MNHEY and SVGAGI. Trimming took off 7 bases at V and 2 bases at J, with 17 bases between the two ends. This CDR3 reads CASTRQRTNQETQYF. CDR3 DNA sequence: TGTGCCAGCACCCGACAGCGAACTAATCAAGAGACCCAGTACTTC.

The J gene is TRBJ2-1, the V gene TRBV6-4; TRBD2 agrees at 7 bases. V lost 0 bases and J lost 3; bases outside the gene matches: 5. The CDR3 extends over 16 amino acids. Per germline, CDR1 MRHNA and CDR2 SNTAGT. The CDR3 protein is CASSDSLAGDYNEQFF. CDR3 nucleotides: TGTGCCAGCAGTGACTCTCTCGCGGGGGACTACAATGAGCAGTTCTTC.

The chain recombines TRBV28 with TRBJ2-7, with TRBD2 matching over 14 bases. The CDR3 is 16 residues long. Germline CDR1 is MDHEN and CDR2 is SYDVKM. The junction had 5 bases not matched to a gene; V was cut back by 7 bases and J by 0 bases. The CDR3 loop is CASTGLAGASSYEQYF. The CDR3 coding sequence is TGTGCCAGCACGGGACTAGCGGGAGCTTCCTCCTACGAGCAGTACTTC.

V usage is TRBV5-5 and J usage is TRBJ1-1; weak D call: TRBD1 (5 bases). The CDR3 loop spans 14 amino acids. CDR1 SGHKS and CDR2 YYEKEE come from the germline V gene (reference sequence). The ends were cut back, 6 bases at V and 6 bases at J, with 18 bases in the middle. The CDR3 region is CASTHTAGLPEAFF. DNA for the CDR3: TGTGCCAGCACCCATACGGCAGGGTTGCCTGAAGCTTTCTTT. Together with reference TRBV5-5 and TRBJ1-1, the CDR3 gives the full variable domain: DAGVTQSPTHLIKTRGQQVTLRCSPISGHKSVSWYQQVLGQGPQFIFQYYEKEERGRGNFPDRFSARQFPNYSSELNVNALLLGDSALYLCASTHTAGLPEAFFGQGTRLTVV.

J is TRBJ1-2 and V is TRBV11-1, with 9 bases identical to TRBD1. The CDR3 has 14 amino acids. After removal of 5 bases from V and 3 bases from J, the junction contained 4 bases not matched to a gene. Germline loops: CDR1 SGHAT, CDR2 FQDESV (reference sequence). The CDR3 region is CASSGGQGYYGYTF. As DNA, the CDR3 is TGTGCCAGCAGCGGGGGACAGGGCTACTATGGCTACACCTTC.

This chain joins TRBV12-5 and TRBJ2-2; 12 bases are shared with TRBD1. The germline gives CDR1 LGHNT, CDR2 FRNRAP. The CDR3 extends over 16 amino acids. The ends lost 4 bases at V and 2 bases at J; junction bases unmatched: 2. CDR3 bases: TGTGCTAGTGGTTCGGGGACAGGGGGCAACACCGGGGAGCTGTTTTTT. This encodes CASGSGTGGNTGELFF.